Each of the 16 T cell receptor beta chains below was sequenced from the same sample in a study of blood T cell repertoires in COVID-19. TCRdb's copy holds only in-frame clones and misses some; the assay was immunoSEQ multiplex PCR. There are about 100,000 clones in the sample; more than 75% occur only once, and roughly 13% lies in the top ten. Sequencing was carried out using peripheral blood. The receptors originated from a human donor in a cohort sampled during active COVID-19.

The chain has TRBV28 and TRBJ1-4; D unclear. This CDR3 spans 16 amino acids. The germline CDR1 and CDR2 sequences are MDHEN and SYDVKM. Trimming left V 5 bases short and J 6 bases short, with 19 bases between. The CDR3: CASSPRSSVGYEKLFF. CDR3 nucleotides: TGTGCCAGCAGTCCCCGGTCATCCGTCGGTTATGAAAAACTGTTTTTT.

The V and J genes are TRBV6-6 and TRBJ1-6; tentative D call: TRBD1 (5 bases). Germline V gene lookup returns CDR1 MNHNY and CDR2 SVGAGI (reference sequence). This CDR3 is built from 14 residues. Trimming cost V 5 bases and J 8 bases, with 13 bases left between them. The CDR3 sequence: CASSRTGKDSPLHF. CDR3 DNA: TGTGCCAGCAGTCGCACAGGAAAGGATTCACCCCTCCACTTT.

This clone was counted once. This chain links TRBV7-2 with TRBJ2-7, with TRBD1 matching over 8 bases. Germline CDR1 and CDR2: SGHTA and FQGNSA. The CDR3 is 15 residues long. J gave up 6 bases and V 1 base, and 8 bases lay outside the gene matches. For the CDR3, the DNA is TGTGCCAGCAGCTTAGGCGGACAGGGAAGGGGCGAGCAGTACTTC. Protein product: CASSLGGQGRGEQYF.

This clone was observed a single time. This chain links TRBV14 with TRBJ2-2; D is perhaps TRBD1 (5 bases). Trimming took off 4 bases at V and 5 bases at J, with 11 bases between the two ends. Germline values: CDR1 SGHDN, CDR2 FVKESK. The CDR3 sequence is 14 residues long. CDR3 protein: CASSPLGPTGELFF. CDR3 coding DNA: TGTGCCAGCAGCCCTTTGGGGCCGACCGGGGAGCTGTTTTTT.

V gene TRBV20-1 combines with J gene TRBJ1-4; the D is unclear. CDR1 and CDR2 from the germline V gene are DFQATT and SNEGSKA (reference sequence). The CDR3 consists of 12 residues. Trimming cost V 3 bases and J 8 bases, with 10 bases left between them. The CDR3 region has the DNA TGCAGTGCTAGTGGCCGGAGGGAAAAACTGTTTTTT. It encodes CSASGRREKLFF.

This clone was observed once. The chain combines TRBV5-4 with TRBJ2-3; 7 bases are shared with TRBD1. The CDR3 length is 15 residues. With V trimmed by 3 bases and J by 2 bases, 6 bases remained unmatched. Germline lookup yields CDR1 SGHNT and CDR2 YYREEE (reference sequence). Written as DNA, the CDR3 is TGTGCCAGCAGCTCCAGACAGGGTAACACAGATACGCAGTATTTT. This encodes CASSSRQGNTDTQYF.

The table lists this clone with a count of one. This sequence joins TRBV4-3 and TRBJ2-4; TRBD2 matches at 8 bases. Germline V gene lookup returns CDR1 LGHNA and CDR2 YSLEER. V shed 0 bases and J 0 bases; nucleotides not matched to a gene: 1. The CDR3 has 16 amino acids. CDR3 nucleotide sequence: TGCGCCAGCAGCCAAGAACTAGCGGAAGCCAAAAACATTCAGTACTTC. Its translation is CASSQELAEAKNIQYF.

Notes on this clone: Different DNA sequences within this sample yield the same CDR3. The chain combines TRBV12-3 or TRBV12-4 with TRBJ1-1, with 7 bases that match TRBD1. Germline trimming cut 5 bases from V and 2 bases from J; bases unmatched to any gene: 2. CDR3 size: 13 residues. The CDR3: CASSRQGNTEAFF. The CDR3 nucleotides read TGTGCCAGCAGTAGACAGGGAAACACTGAAGCTTTCTTT.

This chain links TRBV6-5 with TRBJ2-7, with 7 bases lining up with TRBD1. V gave up 6 bases and J gave up 5 bases; unmatched junction bases: 7. CDR1 MNHEY and CDR2 SVGAGI come from the germline V gene. The CDR3 runs to 13 residues. This chain's CDR3 is CASRTGSDHEQYF. Here the CDR3 DNA reads TGTGCCAGCAGGACAGGGTCGGACCACGAGCAGTACTTC.

V usage is TRBV7-8 and J usage is TRBJ1-6, with no clear D. CDR3 length: 16 residues. Deletions cut 1 base from V and 7 bases from J, with 14 bases between. Germline CDR1 SGHVS, CDR2 FQNEAQ. The CDR3 nucleotides are TGTGCCAGCAGCTTAGAAGGTTCCAGGCAGAATTCACCCCTCCACTTT. Its translation: CASSLEGSRQNSPLHF.

The chain employs TRBV12-5 and TRBJ1-1; possible D gene TRBD1, 5 bases. This CDR3 comprises 13 residues. Trimming shortened V by 7 bases and J by 5 bases, and 14 bases separated the two germline ends. Germline V gene data show CDR1 as LGHNT and CDR2 as FRNRAP. CDR3 in DNA: TGTGCTAGTGCCGTAGGGGTCGGGACTGAAGCTTTCTTT. This sequence encodes CASAVGVGTEAFF.

This chain links TRBV3-1 (or the pseudogene TRBV3-2) with TRBJ2-3; D possibly corresponds to TRBD2 (5 bases). Trimming took off 4 bases at V and 2 bases at J, with 16 bases between the two ends. Germline V gene lookup returns CDR1 LGHDT and CDR2 YNNKEL (reference sequence). The CDR3 consists of 16 residues. This CDR3 reads CASSLTVERYTDTQYF. The CDR3 DNA sequence: TGTGCCAGCAGCCTGACCGTCGAGCGGTACACAGATACGCAGTATTTT.

The chain recombines TRBV6-5 with TRBJ2-7; maybe TRBD2 (5 bases). The CDR3 runs to 14 residues. The germline gives CDR1 MNHEY, CDR2 SVGAGI. The germline V and J ends were trimmed by 4 bases and 6 bases, with 16 bases remaining between them. The CDR3 spells CASSSRDGFLEQYF. For the CDR3, the DNA is TGTGCCAGCAGTTCCCGGGATGGATTTCTCGAGCAGTACTTC.

The rearrangement links TRBV5-6 to TRBJ2-7; 7 nucleotides align to TRBD2. The CDR3 has 13 residues. CDR1 and CDR2 from the germline V gene are SGHDT and YYEEEE. V shed 1 base and J 10 bases; nucleotides not matched to a gene: 8. The DNA for the CDR3 is TGTGCCAGCAGCTTGTTGGTGGGGGGGTTACAGTACTTC. Residues: CASSLLVGGLQYF.

This chain joins TRBV4-3 and TRBJ2-1; 10 bases match TRBD2. Per germline, CDR1 LGHNA and CDR2 YSLEER. V shed 2 bases and J 7 bases; nucleotides not matched to a gene: 17. The CDR3 sequence is 19 residues long. The DNA of the CDR3 is TGCGCCAGCAGCCAAACCATTTTCCTAGCGGGAGCGGGGGGGAATGAGCAGTTCTTC. Translating it yields CASSQTIFLAGAGGNEQFF.

The V and J genes are TRBV19 and TRBJ2-7; tentative D call: TRBD2 (6 bases). Trimming stripped 3 bases from V and 1 base from J, with 13 bases between. The germline CDR1 and CDR2 sequences are LNHDA and SQIVND (reference sequence). CDR3 length: 15 residues. CDR3: CASSIGGRGSYEQYF. The CDR3 DNA is TGTGCCAGTAGTATCGGAGGGCGGGGATCCTACGAGCAGTACTTC.